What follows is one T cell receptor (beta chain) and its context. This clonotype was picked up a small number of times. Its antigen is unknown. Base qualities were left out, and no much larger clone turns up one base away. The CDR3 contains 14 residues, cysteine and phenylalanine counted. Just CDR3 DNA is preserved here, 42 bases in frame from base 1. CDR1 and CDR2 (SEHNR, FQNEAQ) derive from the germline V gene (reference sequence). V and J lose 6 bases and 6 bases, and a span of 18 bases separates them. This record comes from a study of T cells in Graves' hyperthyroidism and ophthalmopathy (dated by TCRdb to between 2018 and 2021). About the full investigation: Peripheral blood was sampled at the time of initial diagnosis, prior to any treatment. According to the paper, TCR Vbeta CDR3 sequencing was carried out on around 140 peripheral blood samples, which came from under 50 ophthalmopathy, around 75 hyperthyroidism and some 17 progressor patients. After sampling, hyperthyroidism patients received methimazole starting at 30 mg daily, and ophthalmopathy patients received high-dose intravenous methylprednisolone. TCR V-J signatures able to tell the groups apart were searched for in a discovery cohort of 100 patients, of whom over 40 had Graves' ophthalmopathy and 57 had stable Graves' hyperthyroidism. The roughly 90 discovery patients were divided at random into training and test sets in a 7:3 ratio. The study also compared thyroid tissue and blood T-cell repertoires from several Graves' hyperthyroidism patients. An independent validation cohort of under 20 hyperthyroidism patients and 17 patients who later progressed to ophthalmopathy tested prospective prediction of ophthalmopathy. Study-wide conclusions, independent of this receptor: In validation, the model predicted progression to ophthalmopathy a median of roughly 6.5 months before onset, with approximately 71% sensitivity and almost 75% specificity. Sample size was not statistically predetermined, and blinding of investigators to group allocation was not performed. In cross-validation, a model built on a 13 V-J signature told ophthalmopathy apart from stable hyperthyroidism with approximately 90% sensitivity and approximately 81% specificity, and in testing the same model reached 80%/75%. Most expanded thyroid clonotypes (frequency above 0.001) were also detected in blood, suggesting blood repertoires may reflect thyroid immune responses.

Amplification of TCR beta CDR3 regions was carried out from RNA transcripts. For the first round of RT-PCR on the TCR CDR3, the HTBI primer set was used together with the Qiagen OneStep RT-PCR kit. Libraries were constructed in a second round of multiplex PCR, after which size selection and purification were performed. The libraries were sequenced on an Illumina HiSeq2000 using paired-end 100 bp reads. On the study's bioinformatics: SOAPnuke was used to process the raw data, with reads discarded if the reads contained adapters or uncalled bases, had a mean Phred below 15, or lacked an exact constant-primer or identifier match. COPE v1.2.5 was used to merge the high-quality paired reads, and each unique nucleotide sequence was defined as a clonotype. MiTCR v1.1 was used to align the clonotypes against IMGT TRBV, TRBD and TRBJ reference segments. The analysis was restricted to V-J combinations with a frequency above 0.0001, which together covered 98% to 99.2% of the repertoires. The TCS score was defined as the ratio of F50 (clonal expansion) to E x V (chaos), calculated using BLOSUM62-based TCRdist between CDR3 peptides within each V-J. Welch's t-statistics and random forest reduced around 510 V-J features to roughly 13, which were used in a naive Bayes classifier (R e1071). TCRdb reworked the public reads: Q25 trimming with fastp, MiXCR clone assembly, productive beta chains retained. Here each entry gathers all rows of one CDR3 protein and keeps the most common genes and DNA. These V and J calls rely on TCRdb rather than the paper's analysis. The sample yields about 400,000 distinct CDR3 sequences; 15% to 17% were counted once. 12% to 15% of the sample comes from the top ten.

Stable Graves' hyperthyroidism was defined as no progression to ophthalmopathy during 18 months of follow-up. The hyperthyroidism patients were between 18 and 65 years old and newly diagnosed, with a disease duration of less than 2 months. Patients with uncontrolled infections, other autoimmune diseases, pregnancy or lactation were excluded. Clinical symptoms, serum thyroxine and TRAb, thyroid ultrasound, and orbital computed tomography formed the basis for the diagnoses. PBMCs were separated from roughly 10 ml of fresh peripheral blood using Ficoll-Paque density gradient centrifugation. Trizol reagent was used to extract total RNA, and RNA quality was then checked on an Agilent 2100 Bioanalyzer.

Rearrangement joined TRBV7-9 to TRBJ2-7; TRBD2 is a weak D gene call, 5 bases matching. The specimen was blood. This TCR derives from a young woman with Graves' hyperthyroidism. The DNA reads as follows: TGTGCCAGCAGTGAATTCGGAGGAGCCGGCGAGCAGTACTTC. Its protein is CASSEFGGAGEQYF.